The clone carrying this T cell receptor beta chain was recorded at least ten times. What it binds is not known. V was shortened by 2 bases and J by 3 bases, with 16 bases between the two germline ends. The CDR3 totals 16 residues. Germline values: CDR1 SGHVS, CDR2 FQNEAQ. TCRdb processed the reads anew with MiXCR; each CDR3 protein has one entry. Among 650,000 to 900,000 distinct CDR3 sequences listed, 30% to 35% were seen once. This sample is drawn from a study of T cell repertoires in cytomegalovirus infection. Study context: HLA-B-restricted CMV epitopes that are well studied, plus recently identified HLA-C-restricted ones, were used by the study. Shared public TCR beta signatures pointed to both CMV infection and a matching HLA type.

Study outcomes and limitations: CMV carriers with the relevant HLA were identified by cumulative public TCR beta family frequency. It was HLA-C-restricted CMV-specific TCR beta clonotypes that dominated the response ex vivo.

The TCR originated in a human donor in good health (CMV status not recorded). Some clones in this sample may be carry-over from other donors' samples. This chain connects TRBV7-8 to TRBJ2-5, with D possibly called TRBD1 or TRBD2 (6 bases each). Sequences were derived from cultured CD8+ T cells from PBMCs, sampled from culture after CMV antigen stimulation. The CDR3, as DNA: TGTGCCAGCAGCTTAACGTGGGGGGCGAAGGAAGAGACCCAGTACTTC. Protein sequence: CASSLTWGAKEETQYF.